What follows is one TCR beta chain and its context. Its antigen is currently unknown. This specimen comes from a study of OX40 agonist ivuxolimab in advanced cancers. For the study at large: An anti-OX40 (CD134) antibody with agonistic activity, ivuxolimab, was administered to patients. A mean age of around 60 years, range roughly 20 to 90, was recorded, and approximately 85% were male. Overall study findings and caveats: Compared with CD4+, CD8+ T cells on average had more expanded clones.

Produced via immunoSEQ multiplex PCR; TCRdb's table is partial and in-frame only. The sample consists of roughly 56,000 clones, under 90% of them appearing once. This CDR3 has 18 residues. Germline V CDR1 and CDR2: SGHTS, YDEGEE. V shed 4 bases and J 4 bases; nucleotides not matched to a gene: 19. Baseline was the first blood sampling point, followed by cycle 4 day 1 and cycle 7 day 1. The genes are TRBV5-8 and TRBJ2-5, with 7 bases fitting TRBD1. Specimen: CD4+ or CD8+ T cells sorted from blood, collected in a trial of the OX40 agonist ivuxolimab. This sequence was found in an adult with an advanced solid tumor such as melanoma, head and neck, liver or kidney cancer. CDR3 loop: CASSPGQATVAGRETQYF. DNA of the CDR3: TGTGCCAGCAGCCCAGGACAGGCGACGGTGGCAGGACGAGAGACCCAGTACTTC.